These 5 T cell receptor beta chains share one sample of origin, sequenced in a study of blood T cells in healthy people across ages. It was with a sample-barcoded 5' primer and a J-beta primer mix that a second PCR of roughly 7 to 12 cycles was run. TCRdb itself ran the 5' RACE reads through MiXCR, one entry per CDR3 protein. The sample includes 1.5 million to 2 million distinct CDR3 sequences, roughly two fifths of them seen just once. Sequencing used blood. The receptors were sampled from a human donor in good health.

The genes are TRBV27 and TRBJ2-4; D may match TRBD1 or TRBD2 (5 bases each). TRBJ2-5 matches the DNA end more closely, so the J call is doubtful. CDR1 and CDR2 (germline): MNHEY, SMNVEV (reference sequence). This CDR3 has 15 residues. CDR3 coding DNA: TGTGCCAGCAGTTTTGAGGGGCGACAGTGGGAGACCCAGTACTTC. This translates into CASSFEGRQWETQYF.

This clonotype was observed a few times. This CDR3 is CASSQSGQGTDTQYF. CDR3 nucleotide sequence: TGTGCCAGCAGCCAGTCAGGCCAGGGAACAGATACGCAGTATTTT. This rearrangement joins TRBV14 to TRBJ2-3, with D maybe TRBD1 (5 bases). Trimming took off 3 bases at V and 3 bases at J, with 13 bases between the two ends. Germline CDR1 and CDR2: SGHDN and FVKESK. The length of the CDR3 is 15 residues.

The rearrangement uses TRBV7-2 and TRBJ1-2, with a possible D match to TRBD1 (6 bases). The V end was cut by 5 bases, the J end by 8 bases, with 18 bases between. The CDR3 has 14 residues. The V gene's germline CDR1 is SGHTA and CDR2 FQGNSA. CDR3 amino acids: CASSDLQGRGGYTF. The CDR3 DNA sequence: TGTGCCAGCAGCGATCTACAGGGAAGAGGGGGCTACACCTTC.

A few counts support this clonotype. J is TRBJ2-3 and V is TRBV29-1, with 9 bases lining up with TRBD2. The trim removed 0 bases at V and 0 bases at J, leaving 7 bases unmatched. Germline V lookup: CDR1 SQVTM, CDR2 ANQGSEA. This CDR3 region has 17 residues. The CDR3, as DNA: TGCAGCGTTGAAGATGGGGGGCTAGCGGGGAGCACAGATACGCAGTATTTT. Its protein product is CSVEDGGLAGSTDTQYF.

V is TRBV20-1 and J is TRBJ2-3; TRBD2 agrees at 8 bases. The trim removed 0 bases at V and 4 bases at J, leaving 15 bases unmatched. CDR1 is DFQATT, CDR2 SNEGSKA, per germline (reference sequence). The CDR3 runs 18 residues. The DNA for the CDR3 is TGCAGTGCTAGAGATTGGGCGACTAGCGCGGGTGTAGCAGATACGCAGTATTTT. It encodes CSARDWATSAGVADTQYF.